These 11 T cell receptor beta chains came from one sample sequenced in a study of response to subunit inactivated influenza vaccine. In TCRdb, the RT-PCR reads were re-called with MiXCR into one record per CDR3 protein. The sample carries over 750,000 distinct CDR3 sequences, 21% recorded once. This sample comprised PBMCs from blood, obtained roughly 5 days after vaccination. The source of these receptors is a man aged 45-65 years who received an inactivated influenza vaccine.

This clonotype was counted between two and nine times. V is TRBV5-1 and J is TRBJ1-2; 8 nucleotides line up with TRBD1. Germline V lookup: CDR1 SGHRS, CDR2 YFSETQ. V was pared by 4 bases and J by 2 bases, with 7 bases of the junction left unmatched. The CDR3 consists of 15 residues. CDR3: CASSVPGQANYGYTF. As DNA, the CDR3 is TGCGCCAGCAGCGTACCGGGACAGGCGAACTATGGCTACACCTTC.

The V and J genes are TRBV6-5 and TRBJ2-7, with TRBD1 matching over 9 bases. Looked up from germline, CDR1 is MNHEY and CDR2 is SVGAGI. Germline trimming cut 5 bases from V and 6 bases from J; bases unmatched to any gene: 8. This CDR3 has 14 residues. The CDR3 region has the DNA TGTGCCAGCAGTACTGACAGGGGGTTTTTCGAGCAGTACTTC. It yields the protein CASSTDRGFFEQYF.

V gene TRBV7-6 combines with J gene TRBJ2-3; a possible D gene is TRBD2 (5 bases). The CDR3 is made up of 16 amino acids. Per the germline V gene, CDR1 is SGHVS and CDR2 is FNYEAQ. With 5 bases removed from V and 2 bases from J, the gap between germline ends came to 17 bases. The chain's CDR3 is CASSVRIQRSTDTQYF. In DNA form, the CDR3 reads TGTGCCAGCAGCGTGCGGATCCAGCGGTCCACAGATACGCAGTATTTT.

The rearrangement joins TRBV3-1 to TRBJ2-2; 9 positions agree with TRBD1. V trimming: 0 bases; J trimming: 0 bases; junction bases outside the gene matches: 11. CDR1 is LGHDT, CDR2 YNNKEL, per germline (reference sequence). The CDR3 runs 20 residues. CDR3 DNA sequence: TGTGCCAGCAGCCAAGACCCCTCGGGACAGGGACATCCGAACACCGGGGAGCTGTTTTTT. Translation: CASSQDPSGQGHPNTGELFF.

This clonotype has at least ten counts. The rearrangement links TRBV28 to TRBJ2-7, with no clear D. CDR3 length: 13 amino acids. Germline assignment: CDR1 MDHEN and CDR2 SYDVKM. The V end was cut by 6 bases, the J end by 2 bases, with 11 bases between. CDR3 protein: CASSLTTAYEQYF. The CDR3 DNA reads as TGTGCCAGCAGCTTAACTACTGCCTACGAGCAGTACTTC.

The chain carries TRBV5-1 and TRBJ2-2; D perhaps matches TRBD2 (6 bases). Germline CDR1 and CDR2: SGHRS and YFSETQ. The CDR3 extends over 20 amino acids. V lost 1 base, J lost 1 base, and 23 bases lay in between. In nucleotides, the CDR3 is TGCGCCAGCAGCTTGCCGAAGGTTACCGGGAGAACTAGGAACACCGGGGAGCTGTTTTTT. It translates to CASSLPKVTGRTRNTGELFF.

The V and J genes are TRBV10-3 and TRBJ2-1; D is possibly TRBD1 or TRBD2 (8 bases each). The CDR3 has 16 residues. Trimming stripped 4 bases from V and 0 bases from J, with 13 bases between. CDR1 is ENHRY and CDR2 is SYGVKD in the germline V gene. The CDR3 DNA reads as TGTGCCATCAGTGGGACAGGGACTAGCTCCTACAATGAGCAGTTCTTC. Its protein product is CAISGTGTSSYNEQFF.

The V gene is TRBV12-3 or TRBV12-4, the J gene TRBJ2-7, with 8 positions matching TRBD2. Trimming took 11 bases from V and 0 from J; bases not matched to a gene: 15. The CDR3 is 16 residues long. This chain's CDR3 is CAVYPFPGGSSYEQYF. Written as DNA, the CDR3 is TGTGCCGTGTACCCCTTCCCGGGGGGGAGCTCCTACGAGCAGTACTTC.

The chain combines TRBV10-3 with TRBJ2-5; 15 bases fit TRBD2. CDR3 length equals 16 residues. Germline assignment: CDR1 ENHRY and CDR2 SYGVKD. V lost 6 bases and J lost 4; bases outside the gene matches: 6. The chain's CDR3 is CAIRNGTSGRLETQYF. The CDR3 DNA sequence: TGTGCCATCAGAAACGGGACTAGCGGGAGGTTAGAGACCCAGTACTTC.

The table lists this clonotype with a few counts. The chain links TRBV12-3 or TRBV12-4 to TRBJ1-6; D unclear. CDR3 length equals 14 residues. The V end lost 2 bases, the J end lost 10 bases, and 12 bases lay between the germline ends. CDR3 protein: CASSLRQASSPLHF. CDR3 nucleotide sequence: TGTGCCAGCAGTTTACGGCAGGCAAGCTCACCCCTCCACTTT.

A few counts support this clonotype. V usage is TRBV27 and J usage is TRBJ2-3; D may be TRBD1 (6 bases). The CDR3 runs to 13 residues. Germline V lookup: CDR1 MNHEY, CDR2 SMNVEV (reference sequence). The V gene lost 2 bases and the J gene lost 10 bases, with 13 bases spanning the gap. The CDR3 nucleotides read TGTGCCAGCAGTTTAGGTATCCAGGGGTCGCAGTATTTT. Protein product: CASSLGIQGSQYF.